The sequence of this TCR beta chain was determined in a study of control samples from healthy donors and cancer patients. Germline trimming cut 0 bases from V and 6 bases from J; bases unmatched to any gene: 4. This CDR3 comprises 15 residues. CDR1 MNHEY and CDR2 SVGAGI come from the germline V gene. This clone was detected only once. Sequenced by immunoSEQ multiplex PCR; TCRdb stores in-frame clones only, minus some. The sample holds 150,000 to 200,000 clones; about 94% are singletons and the top ten take around 8.5%. The receptor was isolated from a woman between 35 and 50 years old in good health. The sample consisted of blood. J is TRBJ1-5 and V is TRBV6-5; 8 bases are a match to TRBD1. CDR3 amino acids: CASSYSEQGVQPQHF. DNA of the CDR3: TGTGCCAGCAGTTACTCCGAACAGGGGGTTCAGCCCCAGCATTTT.